Listed below are T cell receptor beta chains from one sample, sequenced in a study of cytomegalovirus exposure and HLA in healthy donors. Assay: immunoSEQ multiplex PCR; the TCRdb copy retains only in-frame clones and omits some. The sample yields some 190,000 clones, about 77% seen once. The sequenced sample consisted of PBMCs. These receptors all stem from a female donor in good health and CMV-seronegative. CDR3s include the opening cysteine and the closing phenylalanine or tryptophan. The D gene is left open where the match is weak. Expanded clones get a size class; other rows say once, few or many, or leave the size out.

DNA: TGTGCCAGCACCCAGGACAGTAACACCGGGGAGCTGTTTTTT
CDR3: CASTQDSNTGELFF
J: TRBJ2-2
size: NA
D: NA
V: TRBV7-3

DNA: TGTGCCAGCAGCTTCTTCCCTAGCGGGAGTTCTAATGAGCAGTTCTTC
CDR3: CASSFFPSGSSNEQFF
J: TRBJ2-1
size: few
D: TRBD2
V: TRBV11-2

DNA: TGTGCCAGCAGTTTATCAGGGCAGGGCCGGTCACCCCTCCACTTT
CDR3: CASSLSGQGRSPLHF
J: TRBJ1-6
size: NA
D: NA
V: TRBV28

DNA: TGTGCCAGCAGCTTCGGGACTAGGGCACCCTACGAGCAGTACTTC
CDR3: CASSFGTRAPYEQYF
J: TRBJ2-7
size: NA
D: TRBD2
V: TRBV5-4

DNA: TGTGCCAGCAGCGTAGGGGGACAGGGGACCTACGAGCAGTACTTC
CDR3: CASSVGGQGTYEQYF
J: TRBJ2-7
size: NA
D: TRBD1
V: TRBV9

DNA: TGTGCCAGCTCACCACGACAAGAGGGGGCAGGCTACACCTTC
CDR3: CASSPRQEGAGYTF
J: TRBJ1-2
size: few
D: TRBD1
V: TRBV18

DNA: TGTGCCAGCAGATTGGGGGGGGGAGAGACCCAGTACTTC
CDR3: CASRLGGGETQYF
J: TRBJ2-5
size: NA
D: TRBD2
V: TRBV11-3

DNA: TGCGCCAGCAGCTTGGCGCAGGGTAAGCGATACGAGCAGTACTTC
CDR3: CASSLAQGKRYEQYF
J: TRBJ2-7
size: NA
D: NA
V: TRBV5-1

DNA: TGTGCCACCAGCAGGGGGGCACAGCTCAATCAGCCCCAGCATTTT
CDR3: CATSRGAQLNQPQHF
J: TRBJ1-5
size: NA
D: NA
V: TRBV15

DNA: TGCGCCAGCAGCTTGGGAGGACAGGGCTTCTACGAGCAGTACTTC
CDR3: CASSLGGQGFYEQYF
J: TRBJ2-7
size: NA
D: TRBD1
V: TRBV5-1

DNA: TGCAGCGTAACAGGGTTCGCAGATACGCAGTATTTT
CDR3: CSVTGFADTQYF
J: TRBJ2-3
size: NA
D: NA
V: TRBV29-1

DNA: TGTGCCTCGAAGACAGGGGGAAACACTGAAGCTTTCTTT
CDR3: CASKTGGNTEAFF
J: TRBJ1-1
size: NA
D: TRBD1
V: TRBV30

DNA: TGTGCCAGCAGCTACCTCGACAACTACGAGCAGTACTTC
CDR3: CASSYLDNYEQYF
J: TRBJ2-7
size: NA
D: NA
V: TRBV11-2

DNA: TGTGCCAGCAGCTCCCATCCAGCGGGAGAGGCCGGGGAGCTGTTTTTT
CDR3: CASSSHPAGEAGELFF
J: TRBJ2-2
size: NA
D: TRBD2
V: TRBV7-9

DNA: TGTGCAAGCAGTCGTCTAGCGGGGGCCCCTCAAGAGACCCAGTACTTC
CDR3: CASSRLAGAPQETQYF
J: TRBJ2-5
size: NA
D: TRBD2
V: TRBV2

DNA: TGTGCCAGCAAAAGCCGTTTCCGGGGGGACACAGATACGCAGTATTTT
CDR3: CASKSRFRGDTDTQYF
J: TRBJ2-3
size: once
D: TRBD2
V: TRBV2

DNA: TGTGCCTGGAGCGACTCGGGTGGTACGCAGTATTTT
CDR3: CAWSDSGGTQYF
J: TRBJ2-3
size: once
D: NA
V: TRBV30

DNA: TGCGCCAGCAGCTTGGCCCAGGGGGTGTACAATGAGCAGTTCTTC
CDR3: CASSLAQGVYNEQFF
J: TRBJ2-1
size: NA
D: TRBD1
V: TRBV5-1

DNA: TGCGCCAGCAGCTTGTCTGCAGACTCCTACGAGCAGTACTTC
CDR3: CASSLSADSYEQYF
J: TRBJ2-7
size: once
D: NA
V: TRBV5-1

DNA: TGTGCCAGCAGCTTAGTGTCATCGGGAGATACGCAGTATTTT
CDR3: CASSLVSSGDTQYF
J: TRBJ2-3
size: NA
D: NA
V: TRBV7-2

DNA: TGCGCCAGCAGCCAGCAACTAGCGGGGGGAGAGACCCAGTACTTC
CDR3: CASSQQLAGGETQYF
J: TRBJ2-5
size: NA
D: TRBD2
V: TRBV4-1

DNA: TGTGCCAGCAGCCGCACAGGGCTTGAGCAGTTCTTC
CDR3: CASSRTGLEQFF
J: TRBJ2-1
size: NA
D: NA
V: TRBV7-2

DNA: TGTGCCAGCAGCACCGCGATCAGGGGGCTCACTGAAGCTTTCTTT
CDR3: CASSTAIRGLTEAFF
J: TRBJ1-1
size: NA
D: TRBD1
V: TRBV7-9

DNA: TGTGCCAGCAGCTTGCTCGGGGAGCTGTTTTTT
CDR3: CASSLLGELFF
J: TRBJ2-2
size: NA
D: NA
V: TRBV5-4

DNA: TGTGCCAGCAGCTTTACACGTGATTCACCCCTCCACTTT
CDR3: CASSFTRDSPLHF
J: TRBJ1-6
size: NA
D: NA
V: TRBV7-8

DNA: TGTGCCAGCAGCTTATTAGTGGGAGGCCCCACCTACGAGCAGTACTTC
CDR3: CASSLLVGGPTYEQYF
J: TRBJ2-7
size: NA
D: NA
V: TRBV7-2

DNA: TGTGCCAGCAGCGACCGGGGGGGACTAGCTCACAATGAGCAGTTCTTC
CDR3: CASSDRGGLAHNEQFF
J: TRBJ2-1
size: NA
D: TRBD2
V: TRBV27

DNA: TGTGCCAGCCTAACAGGGTACAATTCACCCCTCCACTTT
CDR3: CASLTGYNSPLHF
J: TRBJ1-6
size: few
D: NA
V: TRBV30

DNA: TGTGCCAGCAGCTTCTACAGGAATGGGCATAACGAGCAGTACTTC
CDR3: CASSFYRNGHNEQYF
J: TRBJ2-7
size: NA
D: NA
V: TRBV7-2

DNA: TGTGCCAGCAGCTTAAGGACAGGACGGAGCTATGGCTACACCTTC
CDR3: CASSLRTGRSYGYTF
J: TRBJ1-2
size: NA
D: TRBD1
V: TRBV7-9

DNA: TGCAGCACCACCCCTGCGGGGAGCCCAGATACGCAGTATTTT
CDR3: CSTTPAGSPDTQYF
J: TRBJ2-3
size: NA
D: NA
V: TRBV29-1

DNA: TGCGCCAGCAGCCCGGGTGACAGTAACTATGGCTACACCTTC
CDR3: CASSPGDSNYGYTF
J: TRBJ1-2
size: once
D: NA
V: TRBV5-1

DNA: TGTGCCAGCAGTTCCCCAATCCCAAAGACGGGAGCTTTGGGGGGACCAGATACGCAGTATTTT
CDR3: CASSSPIPKTGALGGPDTQYF
J: TRBJ2-3
size: NA
D: NA
V: TRBV28

DNA: TGTGCCAGCAGTTCTCCCTGGGGGGGCAACACTGAAGCTTTCTTT
CDR3: CASSSPWGGNTEAFF
J: TRBJ1-1
size: NA
D: NA
V: TRBV27

DNA: TGTGCCAGCAGCTTAACAGGGGGCTCCTACGAGCAGTACTTC
CDR3: CASSLTGGSYEQYF
J: TRBJ2-7
size: NA
D: NA
V: TRBV7-3

DNA: TGTGCCTGGAGTGTACGCAGGTCGTCGGGAAACACCATATATTTT
CDR3: CAWSVRRSSGNTIYF
J: TRBJ1-3
size: once
D: NA
V: TRBV30

DNA: TGCAGCGTTGAAGATGCTGCAGGGTCGAACACCGGGGAGCTGTTTTTT
CDR3: CSVEDAAGSNTGELFF
J: TRBJ2-2
size: NA
D: NA
V: TRBV29-1

DNA: TGCGCCAGCAGCTTGGTACAGCCCCAAGAGACCCAGTACTTC
CDR3: CASSLVQPQETQYF
J: TRBJ2-5
size: NA
D: NA
V: TRBV5-1

DNA: TGTGCCGCTGGGGGTAGCGGGGGGCTACCCGAGACCCAGTACTTC
CDR3: CAAGGSGGLPETQYF
J: TRBJ2-5
size: NA
D: TRBD2
V: TRBV7-7

DNA: TGCGCCAGCAGCTTGGTACCATTTGCGGGGGGCGCGGCAGATACGCAGTATTTT
CDR3: CASSLVPFAGGAADTQYF
J: TRBJ2-3
size: NA
D: TRBD2
V: TRBV5-1

DNA: TGTGCCAGCAGTTACTCGAGTGGCAGGACCTACGAGCAGTACTTC
CDR3: CASSYSSGRTYEQYF
J: TRBJ2-7
size: NA
D: NA
V: TRBV6-6

DNA: TGTTCCAGCAGCTTAGCAAAGGGGGCGAACACTGAAGCTTTCTTT
CDR3: CSSSLAKGANTEAFF
J: TRBJ1-1
size: NA
D: TRBD1
V: TRBV7-9

DNA: TGTGCCAGCAGAAGGACTAGCGGGGGGGTCCAAGAGACCCAGTACTTC
CDR3: CASRRTSGGVQETQYF
J: TRBJ2-5
size: NA
D: TRBD2
V: TRBV5-4

DNA: TGCGCCAGCAGCCAAGAAACAGGCGCCTATGGCTACACCTTC
CDR3: CASSQETGAYGYTF
J: TRBJ1-2
size: few
D: NA
V: TRBV4-1

DNA: TGTGCCAGCAGCTCACGGACTAGCGGGAGTGATGATGAGCAGTTCTTC
CDR3: CASSSRTSGSDDEQFF
J: TRBJ2-1
size: few
D: TRBD2
V: TRBV7-9

DNA: TGTGCCAGCAACATACGGGGGGCAGGGGCCAACTATGGCTACACCTTC
CDR3: CASNIRGAGANYGYTF
J: TRBJ1-2
size: NA
D: NA
V: TRBV28

DNA: TGTGCCAGCAGCTTAGTCCCGGGAGGGACTGAAGCTTTCTTT
CDR3: CASSLVPGGTEAFF
J: TRBJ1-1
size: once
D: NA
V: TRBV11-3

DNA: TGTGCCAGCAGCTTAGGAGTGGGGGGGGAAGAGACCCAGTACTTC
CDR3: CASSLGVGGEETQYF
J: TRBJ2-5
size: NA
D: TRBD2
V: TRBV7-9